The 23 T cell receptor beta chains in this list originate from one sample, sequenced in a study of shared clonotypes between healthy human individuals. The table came from immunoSEQ multiplex PCR; TCRdb's copy has only in-frame clones and leaves some out. The sample has approximately 530,000 clones; approximately 95% are singletons. The sample was naive CD4+ T cells sorted from blood. Subset noted: CD45RA+ positively selected. These receptors were taken from a woman aged 25-40 years in good health.

The chain couples TRBV5-1 to TRBJ2-5; 8 bases map to TRBD1. CDR3 size: 14 residues. After removal of 1 base from V and 5 bases from J, the junction contained 4 bases not matched to a gene. Germline CDR1 and CDR2: SGHRS and YFSETQ. Here the CDR3 reads CASSLFRQGETQYF. The CDR3 coding sequence is TGCGCCAGCAGCTTGTTCCGACAGGGGGAGACCCAGTACTTC. The full variable domain, in which reference TRBV5-1 and TRBJ2-5 provide the parts outside the CDR3, is KAGVTQTPRYLIKTRGQQVTLSCSPISGHRSVSWYQQTPGQGLQFLFEYFSETQRNKGNFPGRFSGRQFSNSRSEMNVSTLELGDSALYLCASSLFRQGETQYFGPGTRLLVL.

The genes are TRBV7-9 and TRBJ2-7, with TRBD2 matching over 10 bases. The ends lost 8 bases at V and 9 bases at J; junction bases unmatched: 10. The germline gives CDR1 SEHNR, CDR2 FQNEAQ (reference sequence). This CDR3 spans 13 amino acids. The CDR3 DNA sequence: TGTGCCAGCGGCGGACTAGCGGACCGTCGGCAGTACTTC. It yields the protein CASGGLADRRQYF.

About this clone: Distinct nucleotide sequences in the sample also encode this CDR3. V and J are TRBV5-4 and TRBJ2-7, with 11 bases matching TRBD2. CDR3 length: 14 amino acids. Per the germline V gene, CDR1 is SGHNT and CDR2 is YYREEE (reference sequence). V shed 2 bases, J shed 4 bases, and the junction held 2 bases outside the gene matches. CDR3 sequence: CASSLGTSGYEQYF. CDR3 DNA sequence: TGTGCCAGCAGCTTAGGGACTAGCGGTTACGAGCAGTACTTC.

This rearrangement joins TRBV2 to TRBJ2-7; 10 bases align to TRBD2. The V gene's germline CDR1 is SNHLY and CDR2 FYNNEI. With 6 bases clipped from V and 3 bases from J, the junction kept 8 bases outside the gene matches. This CDR3 has 15 residues. The CDR3 DNA reads as TGTGCCAGCAGGGCTAGCGGGAGATCGAACTACGAGCAGTACTTC. It translates to CASRASGRSNYEQYF.

The CDR3, as DNA: TGTGCCAGCGGTCCCACCAGCTTAGGGCCCCAGCATTTT. This sequence encodes CASGPTSLGPQHF. The V call is TRBV7-2, the J call TRBJ1-5; unclear D gene. Per germline, CDR1 SGHTA and CDR2 FQGNSA. Trimming removed 8 bases at V and 9 bases at J, with 17 bases between. This CDR3 comprises 13 residues. The full variable domain, rest sourced from reference TRBV7-2 and TRBJ1-5, is GAGVSQSPSNKVTEKGKDVELRCDPISGHTALYWYRQSLGQGLEFLIYFQGNSAPDKSGLPSDRFSAERTGGSVSTLTIQRTQQEDSAVYLCASGPTSLGPQHFGDGTRLSIL.

V usage is TRBV11-2 and J usage is TRBJ1-3, with TRBD1 matching over 7 bases. CDR3 size: 15 residues. The V gene end was trimmed by 5 bases and the J gene end by 2 bases; junction bases not matched to a gene: 6. The V gene's germline CDR1 is SGHAT and CDR2 FQNNGV. The CDR3 DNA reads TGTGCCAGCAGCACACAAGGGACAGCTGGAAACACCATATATTTT. It yields the protein CASSTQGTAGNTIYF. Combining the CDR3 with reference TRBV11-2 and TRBJ1-3 gives the whole variable domain EAGVAQSPRYKIIEKRQSVAFWCNPISGHATLYWYQQILGQGPKLLIQFQNNGVVDDSQLPKDRFSAERLKGVDSTLKIQPAKLEDSAVYLCASSTQGTAGNTIYFGEGSWLTVV.

The chain links TRBV6-6 to TRBJ2-7; D might be TRBD1 (6 bases). Deletions cut 0 bases from V and 0 bases from J, with 6 bases between. Germline-derived CDR1 and CDR2 are MNHNY and SVGAGI (reference sequence). The CDR3 contains 14 residues. CDR3 DNA: TGTGCCAGCAGTTACTCCAGGGGCTCCTACGAGCAGTACTTC. Translation gives CASSYSRGSYEQYF.

The chain joins TRBV4-1 to TRBJ2-5; D may be TRBD1 (6 bases). Trimming stripped 2 bases from V and 0 bases from J, with 10 bases between. The V gene's germline CDR1 is MGHRA and CDR2 YSYEKL. The CDR3 totals 15 residues. CDR3 sequence (DNA): TGCGCCAGCAGCCAAACAGGGTTATACCAAGAGACCCAGTACTTC. Amino acid sequence: CASSQTGLYQETQYF.

The rearrangement uses TRBV5-6 and TRBJ1-5; D not certain. The CDR3 runs 18 residues. Trimming stripped 2 bases from V and 0 bases from J, with 18 bases between. From germline, CDR1 is SGHDT and CDR2 YYEEEE. CDR3 in amino acids: CASSFGILGGNSNQPQHF. The CDR3 DNA sequence: TGTGCCAGCAGCTTCGGAATCTTGGGAGGAAATAGCAATCAGCCCCAGCATTTT. Using reference TRBV5-6 and TRBJ1-5 for the parts outside the CDR3, the full variable domain is DAGVTQSPTHLIKTRGQQVTLRCSPKSGHDTVSWYQQALGQGPQFIFQYYEEEERQRGNFPDRFSGHQFPNYSSELNVNALLLGDSALYLCASSFGILGGNSNQPQHFGDGTRLSIL.

J is TRBJ1-5 and V is TRBV27; the match to TRBD1 covers 7 bases. CDR3 length equals 14 residues. Losses at the gene ends were 6 bases for V and 2 bases for J; bases not matched to a gene: 4. Germline loops: CDR1 MNHEY, CDR2 SMNVEV (reference sequence). The CDR3 reads CASSRTGRNQPQHF. CDR3 in DNA: TGTGCCAGCAGCCGGACAGGTCGCAATCAGCCCCAGCATTTT.

Turning to this clone: This specimen includes other DNA sequences encoding the same CDR3. The chain links TRBV19 to TRBJ2-1; 8 nucleotides line up with TRBD2. The germline gives CDR1 LNHDA, CDR2 SQIVND (reference sequence). CDR3 length: 15 amino acids. Unmatched junction bases numbered 2, after V lost 2 bases and J lost 2 bases. The CDR3, as DNA: TGTGCCAGTAGTATAACTAGCGGCGCCTACAATGAGCAGTTCTTC. Protein: CASSITSGAYNEQFF.

The chain combines TRBV5-1 with TRBJ2-5, with TRBD2 identical over 8 bases. Germline lookup yields CDR1 SGHRS and CDR2 YFSETQ. Losses at the gene ends were 4 bases for V and 5 bases for J; bases not matched to a gene: 10. The CDR3 length is 15 residues. CDR3 nucleotide sequence: TGCGCCAGCAGCCTCGTGGCGGGAGGAATGGAGACCCAGTACTTC. Encoded protein: CASSLVAGGMETQYF.

This chain's CDR3 is CASSPALSGTGELFF. The CDR3 nucleotides read TGTGCCAGCTCACCCGCCTTGTCGGGAACCGGGGAGCTGTTTTTT. The V call is TRBV18, the J call TRBJ2-2; D possibly corresponds to TRBD2 (5 bases). V dropped 3 bases and J dropped 5 bases, with 13 bases sitting between them. CDR1 and CDR2 (germline): KGHSH, LQKENI. CDR3 length: 15 residues.

The rearrangement uses TRBV6-6 and TRBJ2-1; D gene unclear. The CDR3 sequence is 13 residues long. The germline V gene encodes CDR1 MNHNY and CDR2 SVGAGI (reference sequence). V was pared by 6 bases and J by 5 bases, with 11 bases between. The DNA for the CDR3 is TGTGCCAGCAGAACCGGCAGAGACAATGAGCAGTTCTTC. This sequence encodes CASRTGRDNEQFF.

This clone was found once. The chain uses TRBV5-1 and TRBJ2-5; the D gene is possibly TRBD2 (5 bases). From germline, CDR1 is SGHRS and CDR2 YFSETQ. The CDR3 is 16 amino acids. Trimming shortened V by 1 base and J by 4 bases, and 17 bases separated the two germline ends. Here the CDR3 reads CASSLLGGRVGETQYF. Here the CDR3 DNA reads TGCGCCAGCAGCTTGCTTGGTGGGAGAGTGGGAGAGACCCAGTACTTC.

The J gene is TRBJ2-7, the V gene TRBV6-7; D gene unclear. TRBV6-7 is given ORF status, its function remaining uncertain. The CDR3 length is 14 residues. V lost 2 bases to trimming and J lost 3 bases, with 11 bases between them. This chain's CDR3 is CASSYGLGLYEQYF. CDR3 coding DNA: TGTGCCAGCAGTTACGGGTTGGGTCTCTACGAGCAGTACTTC.

This chain uses TRBV21-1 with TRBJ1-6; the DNA was not used to check the table's D call, TRBD1. TRBV21-1 is flagged as a pseudogene. The CDR3 sequence is 19 residues long. The chain's CDR3 is CASSLPRQGSTFYNSPLHF. The DNA for the CDR3 is TGTGCCAGCAGCCTACCCAGGCAGGGGTCCACCTTCTATAATTCACCCCTCCACTTT.

The genes are TRBV19 and TRBJ1-2, with TRBD1 matching over 11 bases. The ends lost 5 bases at V and 4 bases at J; junction bases unmatched: 6. Germline CDR1 LNHDA, CDR2 SQIVND (reference sequence). This CDR3 has 15 amino acids. The CDR3 sequence: CASSASGTGGYGYTF. In nucleotides, the CDR3 is TGTGCCAGTAGTGCCTCCGGGACAGGGGGCTATGGCTACACCTTC.

This chain uses TRBV5-6 with TRBJ2-1; TRBD2 matches 13 bases. CDR3 length: 16 residues. V lost 1 base to trimming and J lost 8 bases; unmatched junction nucleotides: 6. The V gene's germline CDR1 is SGHDT and CDR2 YYEEEE. CDR3 residues: CASSLWGLAGRYEQFF. CDR3 nucleotides: TGTGCCAGCAGCTTGTGGGGACTAGCGGGAAGATATGAGCAGTTCTTC.

The CDR3 sequence is CASSQGYEQYF. CDR3 bases: TGTGCCAGCTCGCAGGGCTACGAGCAGTACTTC. The chain joins TRBV18 to TRBJ2-5; maybe TRBD1 (5 bases). The J call is uncertain, as TRBJ2-7 better fits the DNA end. CDR1 KGHSH and CDR2 LQKENI come from the germline V gene. The CDR3 runs to 11 residues.

The genes are TRBV6-6 and TRBJ2-1; 8 bases line up with TRBD2. The germline V gene has CDR1 MNHNY and CDR2 SVGAGI (reference sequence). The CDR3 runs 16 residues. V shed 5 bases, J shed 4 bases, and the junction held 10 bases outside the gene matches. The CDR3 here is CASSPLTSGNYNEQFF. Written as DNA, the CDR3 is TGTGCCAGCAGTCCCCTTACTAGCGGAAATTACAATGAGCAGTTCTTC.

V and J are TRBV28 and TRBJ2-1; 10 bases are shared with TRBD2. Germline lookup yields CDR1 MDHEN and CDR2 SYDVKM. This CDR3 is 15 amino acids long. The V and J ends lost 7 bases and 3 bases, in that order; junction bases with no gene match: 6. The CDR3 coding sequence is TGTGCCAGCAATCCTAGCGGGAGTTTCTACAATGAGCAGTTCTTC. Its protein product is CASNPSGSFYNEQFF.

V usage is TRBV28 and J usage is TRBJ1-3; TRBD1 agrees at 7 bases. This CDR3 is 14 amino acids long. Germline CDR1 is MDHEN and CDR2 is SYDVKM. Losses at the gene ends were 5 bases for V and 4 bases for J; bases not matched to a gene: 5. For the CDR3, the DNA is TGTGCCAGCAGTCAGGGACAGAGAGGAAACACCATATATTTT. Amino acids: CASSQGQRGNTIYF.